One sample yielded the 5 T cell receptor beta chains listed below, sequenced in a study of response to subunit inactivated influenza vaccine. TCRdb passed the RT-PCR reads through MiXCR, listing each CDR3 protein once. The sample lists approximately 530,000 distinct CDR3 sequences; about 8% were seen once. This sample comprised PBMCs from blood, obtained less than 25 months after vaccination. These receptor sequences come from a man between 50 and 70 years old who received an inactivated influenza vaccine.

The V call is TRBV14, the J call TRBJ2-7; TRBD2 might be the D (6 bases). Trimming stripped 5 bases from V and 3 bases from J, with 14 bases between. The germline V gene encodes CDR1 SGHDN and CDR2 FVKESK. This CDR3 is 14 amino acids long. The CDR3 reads CASSDSGGSYEQYF. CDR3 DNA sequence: TGTGCCAGCAGCGATAGCGGAGGCAGCTACGAGCAGTACTTC.

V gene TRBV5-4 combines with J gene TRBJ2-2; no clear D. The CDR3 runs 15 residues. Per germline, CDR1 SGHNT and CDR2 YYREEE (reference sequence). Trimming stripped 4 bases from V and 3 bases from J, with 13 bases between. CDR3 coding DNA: TGTGCCAGCAGCACTGGGCAGGTGGACACCGGGGAGCTGTTTTTT. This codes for CASSTGQVDTGELFF.

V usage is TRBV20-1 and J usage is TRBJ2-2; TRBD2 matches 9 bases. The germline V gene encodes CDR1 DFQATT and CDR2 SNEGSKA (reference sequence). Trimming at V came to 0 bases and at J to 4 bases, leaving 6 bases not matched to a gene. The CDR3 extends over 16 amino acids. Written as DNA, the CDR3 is TGCAGTGCTAGAGATCGGGTAGCGGGGGTCACCGGGGAGCTGTTTTTT. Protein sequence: CSARDRVAGVTGELFF.

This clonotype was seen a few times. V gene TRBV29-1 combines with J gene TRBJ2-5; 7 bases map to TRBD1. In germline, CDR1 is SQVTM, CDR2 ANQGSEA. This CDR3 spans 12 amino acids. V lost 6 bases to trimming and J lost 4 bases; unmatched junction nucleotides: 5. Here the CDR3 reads CSVADRVETQYF. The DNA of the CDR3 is TGCAGCGTAGCTGACAGGGTAGAGACCCAGTACTTC.

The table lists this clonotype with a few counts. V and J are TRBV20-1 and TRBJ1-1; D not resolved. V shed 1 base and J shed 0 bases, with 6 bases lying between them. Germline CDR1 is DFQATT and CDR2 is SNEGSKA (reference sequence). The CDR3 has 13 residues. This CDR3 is CSARGPVNTEAFF. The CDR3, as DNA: TGCAGTGCTAGAGGACCGGTGAACACTGAAGCTTTCTTT.